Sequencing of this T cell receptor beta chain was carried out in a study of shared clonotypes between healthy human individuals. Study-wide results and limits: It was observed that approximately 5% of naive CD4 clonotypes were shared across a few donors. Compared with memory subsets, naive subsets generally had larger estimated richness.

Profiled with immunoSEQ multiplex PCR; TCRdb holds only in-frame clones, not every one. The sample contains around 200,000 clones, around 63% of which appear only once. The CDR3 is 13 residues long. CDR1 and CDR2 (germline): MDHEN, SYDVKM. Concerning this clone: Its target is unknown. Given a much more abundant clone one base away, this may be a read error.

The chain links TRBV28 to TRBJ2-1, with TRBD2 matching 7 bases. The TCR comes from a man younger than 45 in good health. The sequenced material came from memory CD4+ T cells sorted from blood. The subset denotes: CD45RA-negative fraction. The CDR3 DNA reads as TGTACCAGCAGCCGCGGAGGGAGCGGGAAACAGTTCTTC. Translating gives CTSSRGGSGKQFF.